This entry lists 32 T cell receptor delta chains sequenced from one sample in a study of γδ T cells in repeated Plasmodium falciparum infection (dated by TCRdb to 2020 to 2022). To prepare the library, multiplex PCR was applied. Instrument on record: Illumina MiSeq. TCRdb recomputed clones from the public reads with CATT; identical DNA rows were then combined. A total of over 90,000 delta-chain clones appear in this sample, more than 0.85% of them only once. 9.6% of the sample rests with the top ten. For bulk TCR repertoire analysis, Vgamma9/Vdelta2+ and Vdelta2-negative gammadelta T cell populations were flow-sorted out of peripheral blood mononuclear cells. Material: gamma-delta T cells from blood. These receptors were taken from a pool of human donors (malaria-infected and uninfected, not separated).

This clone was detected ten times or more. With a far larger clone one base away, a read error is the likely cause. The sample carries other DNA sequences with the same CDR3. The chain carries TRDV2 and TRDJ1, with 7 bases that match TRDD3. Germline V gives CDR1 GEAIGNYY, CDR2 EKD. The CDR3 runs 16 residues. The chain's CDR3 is CACDTLGDKVADKLIF. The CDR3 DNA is TGTGCCTGCGACACCCTCGGGGATAAGGTGGCCGATAAACTCATCTTT.

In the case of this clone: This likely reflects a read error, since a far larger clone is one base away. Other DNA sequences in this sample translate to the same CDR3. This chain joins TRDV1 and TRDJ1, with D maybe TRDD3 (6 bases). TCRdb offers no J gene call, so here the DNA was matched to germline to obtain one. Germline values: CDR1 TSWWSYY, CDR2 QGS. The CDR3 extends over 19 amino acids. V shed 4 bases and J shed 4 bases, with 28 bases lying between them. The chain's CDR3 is CALGAILSLRRGTGDKLIF. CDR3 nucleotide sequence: TGTGCTCTTGGGGCGATCCTCAGCCTGCGCCGGGGGACAGGCGATAAACTCATCTTT.

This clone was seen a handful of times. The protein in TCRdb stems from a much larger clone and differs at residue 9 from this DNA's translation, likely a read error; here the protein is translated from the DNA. CDR3 sequence: CACDKVWPSLSHTDKLIF. In DNA form, the CDR3 reads TGTGCCTGTGACAAGGTGTGGCCGTCCTTATCCCACACCGATAAACTCATCTTT. This chain links TRDV2 with TRDJ1; D not resolved. From germline, CDR1 is GEAIGNYY and CDR2 EKD. This CDR3 has 18 amino acids. Trimming removed 2 bases at V and 0 bases at J, with 21 bases between.

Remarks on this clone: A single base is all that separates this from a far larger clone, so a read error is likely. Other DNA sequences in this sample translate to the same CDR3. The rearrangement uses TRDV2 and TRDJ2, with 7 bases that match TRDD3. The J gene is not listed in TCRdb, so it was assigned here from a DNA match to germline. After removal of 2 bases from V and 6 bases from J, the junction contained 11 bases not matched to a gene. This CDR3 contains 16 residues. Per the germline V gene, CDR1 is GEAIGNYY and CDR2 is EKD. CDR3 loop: CACDKVGIGKAAQLFF. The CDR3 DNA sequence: TGTGCCTGTGACAAGGTGGGGATAGGAAAGGCAGCACAACTCTTCTTT.

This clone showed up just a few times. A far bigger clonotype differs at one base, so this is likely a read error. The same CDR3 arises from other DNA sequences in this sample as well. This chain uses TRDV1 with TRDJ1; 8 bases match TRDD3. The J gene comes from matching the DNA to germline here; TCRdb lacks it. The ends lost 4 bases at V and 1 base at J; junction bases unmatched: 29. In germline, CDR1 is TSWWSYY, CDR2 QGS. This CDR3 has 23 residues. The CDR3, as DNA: TGTGCTCTTGGGGTCCTACCGGGTCCACGTAAACCCACTGGGGGGTTATTCACCGATAAACTCATCTTT. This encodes CALGVLPGPRKPTGGLFTDKLIF.

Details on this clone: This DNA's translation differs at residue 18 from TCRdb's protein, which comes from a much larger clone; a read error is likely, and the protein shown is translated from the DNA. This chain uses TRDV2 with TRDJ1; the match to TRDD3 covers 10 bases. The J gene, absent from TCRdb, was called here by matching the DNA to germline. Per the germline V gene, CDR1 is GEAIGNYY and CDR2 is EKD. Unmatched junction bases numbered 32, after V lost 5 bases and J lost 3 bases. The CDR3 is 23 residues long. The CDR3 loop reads CACGKHFLMRGIRSRGCADKLIF. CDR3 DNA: TGTGCCTGTGGCAAACACTTCCTAATGAGGGGGATACGCTCCCGGGGTTGCGCCGATAAACTCATCTTT.

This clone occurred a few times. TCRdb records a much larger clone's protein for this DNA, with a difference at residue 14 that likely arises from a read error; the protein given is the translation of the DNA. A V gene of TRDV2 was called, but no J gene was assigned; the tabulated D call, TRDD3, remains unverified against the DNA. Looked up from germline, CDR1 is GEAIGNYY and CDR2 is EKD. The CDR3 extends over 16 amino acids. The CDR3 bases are TGTGCCTGTGATCGGGTACTGGGGGATACCTCCCTTAAACACATCTTT. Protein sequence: CACDRVLGDTSLKHIF.

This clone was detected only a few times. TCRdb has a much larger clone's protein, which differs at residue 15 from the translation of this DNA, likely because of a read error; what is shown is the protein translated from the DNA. The CDR3 DNA reads TGTGCCTGTGACTCCTTCCGTACTGGGGGACCCCCGTACACCGCTAAACTCATCTTT. Translating gives CACDSFRTGGPPYTAKLIF. The chain employs TRDV2 and TRDJ1; TRDD3 matches at 9 bases. The J gene was not available in TCRdb and was assigned here by matching the DNA to germline segments. The CDR3 runs 19 residues. The V gene's germline CDR1 is GEAIGNYY and CDR2 EKD.

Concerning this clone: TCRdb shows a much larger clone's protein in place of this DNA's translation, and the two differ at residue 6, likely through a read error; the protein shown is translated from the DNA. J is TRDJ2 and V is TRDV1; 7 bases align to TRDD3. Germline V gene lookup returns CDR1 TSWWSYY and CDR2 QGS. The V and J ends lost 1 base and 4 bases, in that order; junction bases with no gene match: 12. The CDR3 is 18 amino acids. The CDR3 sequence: CALGEPEKLGAKTAQLFF. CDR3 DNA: TGTGCTCTTGGGGAACCCGAGAAGCTGGGGGCTAAGACAGCACAACTCTTCTTT.

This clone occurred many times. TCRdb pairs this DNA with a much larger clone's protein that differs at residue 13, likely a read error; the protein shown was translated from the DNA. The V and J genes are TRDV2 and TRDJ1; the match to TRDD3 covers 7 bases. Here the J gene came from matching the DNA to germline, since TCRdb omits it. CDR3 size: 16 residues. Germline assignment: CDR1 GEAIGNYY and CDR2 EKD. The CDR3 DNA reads TGTGCCTGTGACTTTATACGGGGGATGGGATCCGATGAACTCATCTTT. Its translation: CACDFIRGMGSDELIF.

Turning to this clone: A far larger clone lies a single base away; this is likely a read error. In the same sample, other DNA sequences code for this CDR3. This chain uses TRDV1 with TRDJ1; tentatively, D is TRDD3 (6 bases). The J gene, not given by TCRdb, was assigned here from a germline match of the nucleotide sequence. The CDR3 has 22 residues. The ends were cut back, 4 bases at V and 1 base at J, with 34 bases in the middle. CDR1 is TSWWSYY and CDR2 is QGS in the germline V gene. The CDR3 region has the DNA TGTGCTCTTGGGGCAACCCCTCAAACCGTGATTGGGGGGTACGTCTTCACCGATAAACTCATCTTT. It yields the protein CALGATPQTVIGGYVFTDKLIF.

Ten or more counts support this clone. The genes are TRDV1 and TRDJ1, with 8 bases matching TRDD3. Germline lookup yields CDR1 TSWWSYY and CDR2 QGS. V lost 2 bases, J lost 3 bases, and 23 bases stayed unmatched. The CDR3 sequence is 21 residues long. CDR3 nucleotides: TGTGCTCTTGGGGAAGAATTAGTCCCTGTACTGGGGGCGTCCGGGCCCGATAAACTCATCTTT. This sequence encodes CALGEELVPVLGASGPDKLIF.

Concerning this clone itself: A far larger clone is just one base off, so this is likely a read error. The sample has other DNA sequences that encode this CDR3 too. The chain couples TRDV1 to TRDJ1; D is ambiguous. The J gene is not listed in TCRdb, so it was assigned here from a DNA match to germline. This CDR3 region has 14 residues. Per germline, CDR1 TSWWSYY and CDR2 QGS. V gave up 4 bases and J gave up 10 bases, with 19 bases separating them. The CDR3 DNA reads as TGTGCTCTTGGGGGCCTATCACTACGCACGGTACTCATCTTT. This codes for CALGGLSLRTVLIF.

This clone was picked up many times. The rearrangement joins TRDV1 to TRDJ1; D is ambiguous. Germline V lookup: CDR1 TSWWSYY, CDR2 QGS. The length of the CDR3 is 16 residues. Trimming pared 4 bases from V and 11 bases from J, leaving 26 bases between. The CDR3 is CALGGLKRLYRIRLIF. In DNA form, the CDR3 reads TGTGCTCTTGGGGGACTGAAACGTCTTTACAGGATTCGGCTCATCTTT.

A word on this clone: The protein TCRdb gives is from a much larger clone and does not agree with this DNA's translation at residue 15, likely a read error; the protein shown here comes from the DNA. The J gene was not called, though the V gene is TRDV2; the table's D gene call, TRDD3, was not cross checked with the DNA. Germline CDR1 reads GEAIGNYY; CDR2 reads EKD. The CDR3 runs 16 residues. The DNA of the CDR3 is TGTGCCTGTGACACCCTGGGGGATGGGGAGGCCGATAAACTCACCTTT. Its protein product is CACDTLGDGEADKLTF.

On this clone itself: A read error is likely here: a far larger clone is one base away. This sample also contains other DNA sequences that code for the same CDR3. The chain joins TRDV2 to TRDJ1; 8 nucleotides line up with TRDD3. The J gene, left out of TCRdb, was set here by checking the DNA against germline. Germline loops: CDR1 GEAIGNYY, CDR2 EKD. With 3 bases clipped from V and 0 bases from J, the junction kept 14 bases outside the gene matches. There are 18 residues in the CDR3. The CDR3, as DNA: TGTGCCTGTGACTCCCTACTGGGGGGTCCCGGATACACCGATAAACTCATCTTT. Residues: CACDSLLGGPGYTDKLIF.

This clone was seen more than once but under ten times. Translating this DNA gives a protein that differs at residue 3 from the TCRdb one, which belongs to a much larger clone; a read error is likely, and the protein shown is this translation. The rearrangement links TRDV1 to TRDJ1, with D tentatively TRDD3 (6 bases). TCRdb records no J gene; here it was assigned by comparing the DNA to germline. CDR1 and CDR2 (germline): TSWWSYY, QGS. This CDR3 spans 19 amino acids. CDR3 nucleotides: TGTGCCTCGCCCCAGGATTTAAATACGGGGACTGGGCACACCGATAAACTCATCTTT. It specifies CASPQDLNTGTGHTDKLIF.

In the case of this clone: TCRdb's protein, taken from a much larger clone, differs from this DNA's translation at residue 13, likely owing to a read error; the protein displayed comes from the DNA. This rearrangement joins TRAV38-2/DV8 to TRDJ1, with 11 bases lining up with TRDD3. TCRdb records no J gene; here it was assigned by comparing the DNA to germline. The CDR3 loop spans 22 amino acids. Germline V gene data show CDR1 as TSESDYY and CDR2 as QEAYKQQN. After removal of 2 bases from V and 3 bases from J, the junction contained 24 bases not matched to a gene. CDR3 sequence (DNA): TGTGCTTATAGGAGATTCTTTGCCTTCCCCCCGAGTATTGGGGGATACGCCGATAAACTCATCTTT. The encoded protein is CAYRRFFAFPPSIGGYADKLIF.

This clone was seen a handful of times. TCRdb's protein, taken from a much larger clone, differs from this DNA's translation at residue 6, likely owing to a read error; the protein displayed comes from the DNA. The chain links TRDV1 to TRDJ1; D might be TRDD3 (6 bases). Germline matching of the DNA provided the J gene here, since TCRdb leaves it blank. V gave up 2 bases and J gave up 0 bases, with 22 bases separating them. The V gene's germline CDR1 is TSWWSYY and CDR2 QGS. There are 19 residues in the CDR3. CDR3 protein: CALGEDAGARRGYTDKLIF. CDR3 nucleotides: TGTGCTCTTGGGGAAGACGCTGGGGCCCGGAGAGGGTACACCGATAAACTCATCTTT.

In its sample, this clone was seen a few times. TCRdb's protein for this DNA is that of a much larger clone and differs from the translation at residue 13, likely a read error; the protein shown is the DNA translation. The CDR3 DNA sequence: TGTGCTCTTGGGGAAATCCAAGGGGTCTGGGGGACGCCCACCGATAAACTCATCTTT. Protein sequence: CALGEIQGVWGTPTDKLIF. V gene TRDV1 combines with J gene TRDJ1, with 8 bases identical to TRDD3. The J gene is not listed in TCRdb, so it was assigned here from a DNA match to germline. The ends lost 2 bases at V and 1 base at J; junction bases unmatched: 15. CDR1 TSWWSYY and CDR2 QGS come from the germline V gene. The CDR3 length is 19 residues.

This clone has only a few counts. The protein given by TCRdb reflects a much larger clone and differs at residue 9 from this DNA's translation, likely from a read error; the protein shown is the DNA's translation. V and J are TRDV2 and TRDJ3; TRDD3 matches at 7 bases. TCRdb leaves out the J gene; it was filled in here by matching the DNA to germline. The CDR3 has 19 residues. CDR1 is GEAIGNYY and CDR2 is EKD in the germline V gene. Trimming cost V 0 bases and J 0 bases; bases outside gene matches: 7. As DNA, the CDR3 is TGTGCCTGTGACACCGCCGGGGGATGCAGCTCCTGGGACACCCGACAGATGTTTTTC. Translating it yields CACDTAGGCSSWDTRQMFF.

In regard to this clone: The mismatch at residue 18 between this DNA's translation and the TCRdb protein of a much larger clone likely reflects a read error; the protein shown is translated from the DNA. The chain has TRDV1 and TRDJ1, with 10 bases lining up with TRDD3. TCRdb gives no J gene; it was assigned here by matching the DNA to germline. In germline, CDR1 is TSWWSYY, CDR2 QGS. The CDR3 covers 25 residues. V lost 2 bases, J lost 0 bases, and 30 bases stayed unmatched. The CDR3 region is CALGESLLPLVLGDFFPHYTDKLIF. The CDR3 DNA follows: TGTGCTCTTGGGGAAAGTCTTCTGCCCCTCGTACTGGGGGATTTCTTTCCCCACTACACCGATAAACTCATCTTT.

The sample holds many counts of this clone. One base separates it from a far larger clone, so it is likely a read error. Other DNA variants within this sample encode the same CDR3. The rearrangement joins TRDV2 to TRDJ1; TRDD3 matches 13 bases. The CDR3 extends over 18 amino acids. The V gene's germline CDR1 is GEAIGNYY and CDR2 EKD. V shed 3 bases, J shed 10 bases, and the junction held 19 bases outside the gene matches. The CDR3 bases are TGTGCCTGTGACGAACTACTGGGGGATACGCGCGCAAGTAAGGGACTCATCTTT. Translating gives CACDELLGDTRASKGLIF.

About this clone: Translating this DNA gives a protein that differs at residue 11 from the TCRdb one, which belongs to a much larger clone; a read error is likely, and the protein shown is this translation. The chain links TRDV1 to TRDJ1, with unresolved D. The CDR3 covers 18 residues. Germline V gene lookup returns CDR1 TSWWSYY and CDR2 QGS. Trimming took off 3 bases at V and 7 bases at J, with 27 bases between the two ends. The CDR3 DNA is TGTGCTCTTGGGGATACTCTCACGGCGAACGGTAAATCCAGTAAACTCATCTTT. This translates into CALGDTLTANGKSSKLIF.

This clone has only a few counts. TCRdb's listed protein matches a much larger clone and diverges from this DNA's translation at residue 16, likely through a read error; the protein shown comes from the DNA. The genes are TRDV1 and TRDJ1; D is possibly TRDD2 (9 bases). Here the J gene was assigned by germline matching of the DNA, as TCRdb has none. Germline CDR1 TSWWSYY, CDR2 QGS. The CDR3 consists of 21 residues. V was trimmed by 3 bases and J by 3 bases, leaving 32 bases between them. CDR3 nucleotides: TGTGCTCTTGGGGACCAACCTTCCTACGACTGGGGGTTCGTGTACCCCGATAAACTCATCTTT. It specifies CALGDQPSYDWGFVYPDKLIF.

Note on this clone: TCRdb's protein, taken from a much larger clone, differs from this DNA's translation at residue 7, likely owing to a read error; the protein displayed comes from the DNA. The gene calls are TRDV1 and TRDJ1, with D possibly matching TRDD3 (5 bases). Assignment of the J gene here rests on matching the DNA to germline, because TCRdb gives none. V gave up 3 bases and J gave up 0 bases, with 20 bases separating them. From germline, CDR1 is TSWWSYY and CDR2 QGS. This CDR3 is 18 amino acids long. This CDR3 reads CALGERRWLGSYTDKLIF. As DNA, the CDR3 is TGTGCTCTTGGGGAGAGAAGATGGCTGGGATCCTACACCGATAAACTCATCTTT.

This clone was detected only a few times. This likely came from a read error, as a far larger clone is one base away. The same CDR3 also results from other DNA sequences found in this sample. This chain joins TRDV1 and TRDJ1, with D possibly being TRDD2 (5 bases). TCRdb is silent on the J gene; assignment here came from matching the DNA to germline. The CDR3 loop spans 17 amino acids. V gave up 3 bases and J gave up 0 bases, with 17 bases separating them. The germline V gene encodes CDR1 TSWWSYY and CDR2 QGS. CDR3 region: CALGEGFLQTYTDKLIF. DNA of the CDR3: TGTGCTCTTGGGGAGGGTTTCCTCCAGACCTACACCGATAAACTCATCTTT.

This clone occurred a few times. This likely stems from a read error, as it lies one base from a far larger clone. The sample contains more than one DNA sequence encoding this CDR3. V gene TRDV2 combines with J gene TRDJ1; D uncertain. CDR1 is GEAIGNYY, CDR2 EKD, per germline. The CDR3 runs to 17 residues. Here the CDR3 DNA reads TGTGCCTGTGACACCCGTCCGGGTCCGGGGTACACCGATAAGCTCATCTTT. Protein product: CACDTRPGPGYTDKLIF.

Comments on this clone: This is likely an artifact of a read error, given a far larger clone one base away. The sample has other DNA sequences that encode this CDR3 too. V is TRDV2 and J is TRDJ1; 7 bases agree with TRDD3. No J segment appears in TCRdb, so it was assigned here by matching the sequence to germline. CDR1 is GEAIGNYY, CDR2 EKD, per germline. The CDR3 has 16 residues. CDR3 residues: CACDTVSGDIPHKLIF. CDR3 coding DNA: TGCGCCTGTGACACCGTATCTGGGGATATACCTCATAAACTCATCTTT.

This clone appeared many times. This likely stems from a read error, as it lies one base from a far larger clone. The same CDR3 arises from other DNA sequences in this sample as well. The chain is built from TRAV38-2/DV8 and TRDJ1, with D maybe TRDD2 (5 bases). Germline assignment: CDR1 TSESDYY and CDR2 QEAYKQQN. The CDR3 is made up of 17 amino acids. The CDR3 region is CAYSDRTLHSNTDKLIF. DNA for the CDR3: TGCGCTTATAGCGACCGAACCCTTCACTCTAACACCGATAAACTCATCTTT.

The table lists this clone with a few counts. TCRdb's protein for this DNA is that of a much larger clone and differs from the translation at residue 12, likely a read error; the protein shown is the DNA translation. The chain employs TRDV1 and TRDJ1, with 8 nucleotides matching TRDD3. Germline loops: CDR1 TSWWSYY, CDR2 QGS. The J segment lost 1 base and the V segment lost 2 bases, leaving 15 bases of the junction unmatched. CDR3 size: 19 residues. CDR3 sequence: CALGESPIGGDISTDKLIF. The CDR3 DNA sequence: TGTGCTCTTGGGGAATCGCCAATCGGGGGGGATATATCCACCGATAAACTCATCTTT.

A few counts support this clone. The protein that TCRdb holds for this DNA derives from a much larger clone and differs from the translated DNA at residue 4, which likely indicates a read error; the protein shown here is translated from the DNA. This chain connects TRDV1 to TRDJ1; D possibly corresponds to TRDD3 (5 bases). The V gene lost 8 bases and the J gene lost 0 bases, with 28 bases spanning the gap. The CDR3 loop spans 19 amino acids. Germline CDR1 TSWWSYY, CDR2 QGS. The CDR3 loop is CALIPAHAGGGSYTDKLIF. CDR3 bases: TGTGCTCTTATACCAGCGCACGCTGGCGGGGGGTCTTACACCGATAAACTCATCTTT.